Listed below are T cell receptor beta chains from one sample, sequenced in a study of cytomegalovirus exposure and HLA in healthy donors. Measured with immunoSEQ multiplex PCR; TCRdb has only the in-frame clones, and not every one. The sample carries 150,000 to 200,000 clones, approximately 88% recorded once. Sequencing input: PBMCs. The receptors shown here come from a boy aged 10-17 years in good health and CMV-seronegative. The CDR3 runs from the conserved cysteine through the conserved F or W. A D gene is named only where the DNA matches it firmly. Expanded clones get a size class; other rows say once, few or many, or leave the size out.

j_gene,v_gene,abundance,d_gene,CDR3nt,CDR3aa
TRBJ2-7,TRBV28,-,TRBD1,TGTGCCAGCAGTTGGCCGGTGTTGGGACAGGGGTTCAACGAGCAGTACTTC,CASSWPVLGQGFNEQYF
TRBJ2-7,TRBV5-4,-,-,TGTGCCAGCAGCTTGGAAGTGGGGGGGCTCGACGAGCAGTACTTC,CASSLEVGGLDEQYF
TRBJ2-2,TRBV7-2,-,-,TGTGCCAGCAGGCTCCGGGAGACCGGGGAGCTGTTTTTT,CASRLRETGELFF
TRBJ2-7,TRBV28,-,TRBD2,TGTGCCAGCCGACTAGCGGGAGTCCACGAGCAGTACTTC,CASRLAGVHEQYF
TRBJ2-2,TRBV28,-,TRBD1,TGTGCCAGCAGTTTCCCGTTCAGGGGGATGAACACCGGGGAGCTGTTTTTT,CASSFPFRGMNTGELFF
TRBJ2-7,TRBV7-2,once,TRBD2,TGTGCCAGCAGCTCCGGGACTAGCGGGGGGAACGAGCAGTACTTC,CASSSGTSGGNEQYF
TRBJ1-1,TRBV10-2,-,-,TGCGCCAGCAGTCATAGATTCGAGAAAATGAACACTGAAGCTTTCTTT,CASSHRFEKMNTEAFF
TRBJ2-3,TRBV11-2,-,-,TGTGCCAGCAGCCAAGCTGATACGCAGTATTTT,CASSQADTQYF
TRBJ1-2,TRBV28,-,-,TGTGCCAGCAGTGGCCAGGGGAACTATGGCTACACCTTC,CASSGQGNYGYTF
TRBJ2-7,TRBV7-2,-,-,TGTGCCAGCAGCTCTAGCTCCTACGAGCAGTACTTC,CASSSSSYEQYF
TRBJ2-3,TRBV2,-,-,TGTGCCAGCCTAGACAGCCCGGCGGTCCCTACGCAGTATTTT,CASLDSPAVPTQYF
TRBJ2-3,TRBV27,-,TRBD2,TGTGCCAGCAGTGCGACGACTAGCGGGAGGGATACGCAGTATTTT,CASSATTSGRDTQYF
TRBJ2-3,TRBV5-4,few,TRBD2,TGTGCCAGCAGCCCAAAGCTAGCGGGGTCGCAAGATACGCAGTATTTT,CASSPKLAGSQDTQYF
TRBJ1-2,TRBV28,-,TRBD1,TGTGCCAGCGGCTCAGGGGGCGGACGGTATGGCTACACCTTC,CASGSGGGRYGYTF
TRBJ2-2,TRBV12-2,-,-,TGTGCAAGTCGCTTAGCAGGGGACAGGGAAGGTCGGAACACCGGGGAGCTGTTTTTT,CASRLAGDREGRNTGELFF
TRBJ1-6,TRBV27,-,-,TGTGCCAGCAGTTTACTCCGTAATTCACCCCTCCACTTT,CASSLLRNSPLHF
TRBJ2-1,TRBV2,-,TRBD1,TGTGCCAGCAGTGAAGGACAGGGGGGGTACAATGAGCAGTTCTTC,CASSEGQGGYNEQFF
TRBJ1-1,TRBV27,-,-,TGTGCCAGCAGTCGTATACTAACACGGAACACTGAAGCTTTCTTT,CASSRILTRNTEAFF
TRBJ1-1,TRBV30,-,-,TGTGCCTGGAGTTTCCTACCGGCCGGGGGGAAACGGCGGAACACTGAAGCTTTCTTT,CAWSFLPAGGKRRNTEAFF
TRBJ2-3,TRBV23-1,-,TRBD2,TGCGCCAGCAGTCAATCTCGAGCTAGCGGGGGGGATTGCTCAGATACGCAGTATTTT,CASSQSRASGGDCSDTQYF
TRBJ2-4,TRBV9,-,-,TGTGCCAGCAGCCCTCCCCCGAGACTAGCCAAAAACATTCAGTACTTC,CASSPPPRLAKNIQYF
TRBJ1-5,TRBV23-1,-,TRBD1,TGCGCCAGCAGTCAATCTGGGCGGGACAGCACCCAGCATTTT,CASSQSGRDSTQHF